A single TCR beta chain is shown here with its context. Antigen specificity is unknown. The sample is drawn from a study of T cell responses to AZD1222 COVID-19 vaccine. Study as a whole: Combined were second doses at about 4 or about 12 weeks.

Findings and caveats of the study: Donors in the cohort were predominantly white British and more often female, and clonal diversity was possibly underestimated. Seropositive at baseline were only a handful of AZD1222 recipients.

TCRdb's copy holds only in-frame clones and misses some; the assay was immunoSEQ multiplex PCR. The table lists 150,000 to 200,000 clones, 94% of them singletons. Sequencing was performed on peripheral blood, taken on day 0 of AZD1222 vaccination. The sequence derives from an adult in good health.

CDR3 nucleotides: TGTGCCAGCAGCTTAAACTCCAATCAGCCCCAGCATTTT. It yields the protein CASSLNSNQPQHF. The rearrangement links TRBV7-3 to TRBJ1-5, with unresolved D. Germline CDR1 SGHTA, CDR2 FQGTGA. The CDR3 is made up of 13 amino acids. With 1 base removed from V and 3 bases from J, the gap between germline ends came to 4 bases.